This paragraph covers one TCR beta chain sequence. The target antigen is unknown. Each TCR beta library was made by quantitative 5'-RACE that incorporated molecular barcodes. TCRdb reprocessed the 5' RACE reads with MiXCR, giving one entry per CDR3 protein. The table has more than 250,000 distinct CDR3 sequences, less than 9.5% seen once. Per the germline V gene, CDR1 is ENHRY and CDR2 is SYGVKD. The CDR3 runs 17 residues. V lost 6 bases, J lost 4 bases, and 11 bases stayed unmatched. The data were taken from a study of CD8 T cells in ankylosing spondylitis. Study results and caveats: Within ankylosing spondylitis blood, a TCR beta motif made up of roughly eight highly homologous variants appeared to be characteristic.

The sequencing input was blood, either unsorted or a sorted T cell fraction (not recorded which). The source of this sequence is a male donor with ankylosing spondylitis. The chain links TRBV10-3 to TRBJ2-3; 12 nucleotides align to TRBD2. CDR3 protein: CAISASRLAGVPDTQYF. The CDR3 coding sequence is TGTGCCATCAGCGCTAGCCGACTAGCGGGAGTGCCAGATACGCAGTATTTT.